A single sample gave rise to the 19 T cell receptor beta chains below, sequenced in a study of cytomegalovirus exposure and HLA in healthy donors (dated by TCRdb to 2015 to 2018). Library preparation used the immunoSEQ multiplex PCR assay. The multiplex PCR relied on a mix of 60 forward primers for TCR Vbeta segments and 13 reverse primers for TCR Jbeta segments. Here the immuneACCESS table is served through TCRdb, limited to in-frame sequences with V and J called. Missing clones are a known gap in these copies; in checked studies unresolved V genes cover under half, and the rest lacks a known reason. This sample is represented by some 180,000 clones; around 76% of them were singletons. Together, the top ten hold about 2.1% of the sample. Sequencing was done on a sample of PBMCs. All receptors come from a man under 40 in good health and CMV-seronegative.

The rearrangement joins TRBV29-1 to TRBJ1-1; no clear D gene. V dropped 2 bases and J dropped 4 bases, with 5 bases sitting between them. CDR1 is SQVTM, CDR2 ANQGSEA, per germline. The CDR3 spans 11 residues. This chain's CDR3 is CSVEWSTEAFF. The CDR3 region has the DNA TGCAGCGTTGAATGGAGCACTGAAGCTTTCTTT. Based on the CDR3 plus reference TRBV29-1 and TRBJ1-1, the full variable domain is SAVISQKPSRDICQRGTSLTIQCQVDSQVTMMFWYRQQPGQSLTLIATANQGSEATYESGFVIDKFPISRPNLTFSTLTVSNMSPEDSSIYLCSVEWSTEAFFGQGTRLTVV.

The chain links TRBV6-4 to TRBJ2-2, with TRBD2 identical over 10 bases. The germline gives CDR1 MRHNA, CDR2 SNTAGT. The length of the CDR3 is 16 residues. Germline trimming cut 6 bases from V and 7 bases from J; bases unmatched to any gene: 11. The CDR3, as DNA: TGTGCCAGCAGCGATACCGGGACTAGCGTAGGCGGGGAGCTGTTTTTT. This codes for CASSDTGTSVGGELFF.

This chain uses TRBV27 with TRBJ2-7, with D perhaps matching TRBD1 (6 bases). Trimming took 4 bases from V and 7 from J, leaving 17 bases between them. Germline V gene data show CDR1 as MNHEY and CDR2 as SMNVEV (reference sequence). The CDR3 spans 14 residues. CDR3 residues: CASSSRTVWGEQYF. DNA of the CDR3: TGTGCCAGCAGTTCACGGACAGTCTGGGGAGAGCAGTACTTC.

V is TRBV28 and J is TRBJ1-2; D is unclear. Between the trimmed V and J ends, which lost 5 bases and 5 bases, there was a span of 18 bases. Germline values: CDR1 MDHEN, CDR2 SYDVKM. CDR3 length: 15 amino acids. The CDR3 loop is CASSRAGIPGYGYTF. In nucleotides, the CDR3 is TGTGCCAGCAGTCGGGCGGGGATTCCCGGTTATGGCTACACCTTC.

In its sample, this clone was seen once. This sequence joins TRBV9 and TRBJ1-3; no definite D call. V lost 0 bases and J lost 2, with 6 bases in between. The germline V gene has CDR1 SGDLS and CDR2 YYNGEE. This CDR3 is 14 amino acids long. CDR3 DNA: TGTGCCAGCAGCGTAGGGAGGCCTGGAAACACCATATATTTT. Its protein is CASSVGRPGNTIYF.

CDR3 sequence: CASSITGPQGQPQHF. CDR3 in DNA: TGTGCCAGCAGTATCACGGGCCCTCAGGGCCAGCCCCAGCATTTT. The chain employs TRBV27 and TRBJ1-5, with D possibly being TRBD1 (5 bases). The V gene lost 5 bases and the J gene lost 7 bases, with 18 bases spanning the gap. Germline assignment: CDR1 MNHEY and CDR2 SMNVEV (reference sequence). The CDR3 sequence is 15 residues long.

The V gene is TRBV18, the J gene TRBJ2-2; TRBD2 matches 8 bases. Germline V gene data show CDR1 as KGHSH and CDR2 as LQKENI. This CDR3 has 17 amino acids. J was trimmed by 3 bases and V by 3 bases; bases with no gene match: 9. CDR3 DNA: TGTGCCAGCTCACCGTTCGGATCGGGAGGGGACACCGGGGAGCTGTTTTTT. Its protein is CASSPFGSGGDTGELFF.

V gene TRBV6-5 combines with J gene TRBJ2-2; TRBD1 matches at 8 bases. The V gene end was trimmed by 5 bases and the J gene end by 6 bases; junction bases not matched to a gene: 5. The germline gives CDR1 MNHEY, CDR2 SVGAGI. This CDR3 is built from 14 residues. For the CDR3, the DNA is TGTGCCAGCAGTGACAGGGGACCGTCCGGGGAGCTGTTTTTT. This encodes CASSDRGPSGELFF.

This clone was recorded a few times. The chain carries TRBV6-1 and TRBJ1-6; D unclear. The CDR3 sequence is 13 residues long. Germline CDR1 MNHNS, CDR2 SASEGT. Deletions cut 4 bases from V and 8 bases from J, with 9 bases between. DNA of the CDR3: TGTGCCAGCAGTGCCGGGAGGGATTCACCCCTCCACTTT. This sequence encodes CASSAGRDSPLHF.

This rearrangement joins TRBV7-6 to TRBJ2-7, with TRBD1 matching 8 bases. The CDR3 is 15 residues long. CDR1 and CDR2 (germline): SGHVS, FNYEAQ. With V trimmed by 5 bases and J by 7 bases, 13 bases remained unmatched. The CDR3: CASSPTGGGLGEQYF. CDR3 in DNA: TGTGCCAGCAGCCCTACAGGGGGTGGCTTAGGGGAGCAGTACTTC. The variable domain in full, completed from reference TRBV7-6 and TRBJ2-7, reads GAGVSQSPRYKVTKRGQDVALRCDPISGHVSLYWYRQALGQGPEFLTYFNYEAQQDKSGLPNDRFSAERPEGSISTLTIQRTEQRDSAMYRCASSPTGGGLGEQYFGPGTRLTVT.

The chain links TRBV6-6 to TRBJ2-7; 11 nucleotides line up with TRBD2. Germline loops: CDR1 MNHNY, CDR2 SVGAGI (reference sequence). There are 16 residues in the CDR3. With 7 bases clipped from V and 4 bases from J, the junction kept 12 bases outside the gene matches. The CDR3 loop reads CASNPRGGLAEYEQYF. The CDR3 nucleotides read TGTGCCAGCAATCCACGGGGGGGACTAGCGGAATACGAGCAGTACTTC.

The gene calls are TRBV4-1 and TRBJ1-2; no clear D. V was pared by 1 base and J by 4 bases, with 10 bases between. Germline V gene data show CDR1 as MGHRA and CDR2 as YSYEKL. This CDR3 region has 14 residues. The CDR3 DNA follows: TGCGCCAGCAGCCAAGCTTCAGGAGGCTATGGCTACACCTTC. It translates to CASSQASGGYGYTF.

This chain connects TRBV29-1 to TRBJ2-7; 7 bases fit TRBD2. Germline V gene data show CDR1 as SQVTM and CDR2 as ANQGSEA. J gave up 5 bases and V 4 bases, and 8 bases lay outside the gene matches. CDR3 length: 13 residues. In DNA form, the CDR3 reads TGCAGCGTTGCGTTGCGGGAGATCGACGAGCAGTACTTC. Its translation is CSVALREIDEQYF.

V usage is TRBV7-9 and J usage is TRBJ1-1; no clear D gene. There are 14 residues in the CDR3. V was trimmed by 5 bases and J by 3 bases, leaving 13 bases between them. Germline V gene sequence: CDR1 SEHNR, CDR2 FQNEAQ (reference sequence). The CDR3 loop reads CASSTWAPDTEAFF. The CDR3 coding sequence is TGTGCCAGCAGCACATGGGCCCCAGACACTGAAGCTTTCTTT.

V gene TRBV7-6 combines with J gene TRBJ1-5, with unresolved D. The CDR3 totals 15 residues. Per the germline V gene, CDR1 is SGHVS and CDR2 is FNYEAQ. The germline V and J ends were trimmed by 1 base and 2 bases, with 9 bases remaining between them. CDR3 in amino acids: CASSLGLNGNQPQHF. Written as DNA, the CDR3 is TGTGCCAGCAGCTTAGGACTGAACGGCAATCAGCCCCAGCATTTT.

The genes are TRBV7-9 and TRBJ2-7, with D possibly matching TRBD2 (6 bases). The CDR3 loop spans 15 amino acids. The V end lost 2 bases, the J end lost 5 bases, and 16 bases lay between the germline ends. CDR1 and CDR2 (germline): SEHNR, FQNEAQ (reference sequence). The CDR3 nucleotides read TGTGCCAGCAGCTTACAGGCCGGGAGTTCCCACGAGCAGTACTTC. Its translation is CASSLQAGSSHEQYF.

The chain couples TRBV6-6 to TRBJ2-7; D gene uncertain. Trimming cost V 6 bases and J 9 bases, with 12 bases left between them. The germline V gene has CDR1 MNHNY and CDR2 SVGAGI (reference sequence). The CDR3 totals 11 residues. The DNA of the CDR3 is TGTGCCAGCAGCTCGCAGGAAGTGCAGTACTTC. Translating it yields CASSSQEVQYF.

V is TRBV4-1 and J is TRBJ1-5; 8 bases fit TRBD1. Germline V CDR1 and CDR2: MGHRA, YSYEKL. V shed 5 bases and J 0 bases; nucleotides not matched to a gene: 15. The CDR3 is 19 amino acids. The CDR3 is CASSTRWAGGIVSNQPQHF. In nucleotides, the CDR3 is TGCGCCAGCAGCACCCGGTGGGCAGGGGGCATTGTTAGCAATCAGCCCCAGCATTTT.

J is TRBJ2-3 and V is TRBV2, with 10 bases matching TRBD2. CDR3 length equals 17 residues. Per the germline V gene, CDR1 is SNHLY and CDR2 is FYNNEI. Trimming took 6 bases from V and 5 from J; bases not matched to a gene: 14. The CDR3 loop is CASRTPGLAQEIDTQYF. The CDR3 DNA reads as TGTGCCAGCAGAACTCCGGGACTAGCGCAGGAGATAGATACGCAGTATTTT.